The 8 T cell receptor beta chains below all came from one sample that was sequenced in a study of CD8 T cells in ankylosing spondylitis. TCRdb re-derived calls from the 5' RACE reads in MiXCR, one entry per CDR3 protein. The data contain roughly 470,000 distinct CDR3 sequences, roughly 27% of them singletons. Study conclusions and caveats: Fewer than ten highly homologous variants made up a TCR beta motif that seemed to typify ankylosing spondylitis blood.

No antigen has been assigned to these receptors. The source material was blood, either unsorted or a sorted T cell fraction (not recorded which). These receptors all stem from a male donor with ankylosing spondylitis.

This clonotype has a count of ten or more. The V and J genes are TRBV5-1 and TRBJ2-6; D may correspond to TRBD1 or TRBD2 (6 bases each). The V end was cut by 7 bases, the J end by 0 bases, with 11 bases between. Per germline, CDR1 SGHRS and CDR2 YFSETQ. The CDR3 runs to 15 residues. As DNA, the CDR3 is TGCGCCAGCGTCCCGGGGGCCTCTGGGGCCAACGTCCTGACTTTC. Translated: CASVPGASGANVLTF. The entire variable domain, with the rest obtained from reference TRBV5-1 and TRBJ2-6, is as follows: KAGVTQTPRYLIKTRGQQVTLSCSPISGHRSVSWYQQTPGQGLQFLFEYFSETQRNKGNFPGRFSGRQFSNSRSEMNVSTLELGDSALYLCASVPGASGANVLTFGAGSRLTVL.

This clonotype was observed at least ten times. The chain uses TRBV2 and TRBJ2-1; 7 bases agree with TRBD2. The CDR3 has 14 residues. Germline assignment: CDR1 SNHLY and CDR2 FYNNEI. V shed 0 bases and J 8 bases; nucleotides not matched to a gene: 4. CDR3 sequence reads: CASSEAGRGDEQFF. The CDR3, as DNA: TGTGCCAGCAGTGAAGCTGGGAGGGGCGATGAGCAGTTCTTC.

The chain employs TRBV11-3 and TRBJ2-2; 7 bases match TRBD1. V shed 5 bases and J 3 bases; nucleotides not matched to a gene: 6. This CDR3 has 15 residues. Looked up from germline, CDR1 is SGHNT and CDR2 is YENEEA. Here the CDR3 DNA reads TGTGCCAGCAGCCCCCGACAGGGCTACACCGGGGAGCTGTTTTTT. Amino acids: CASSPRQGYTGELFF.

The chain carries TRBV20-1 and TRBJ2-5; D gene uncertain. The V and J ends lost 4 bases and 7 bases respectively, with 13 bases between them. CDR3 length equals 12 residues. Per the germline V gene, CDR1 is DFQATT and CDR2 is SNEGSKA (reference sequence). CDR3 residues: CSANYLGRTQYF. The CDR3 coding sequence is TGCAGTGCTAACTACCTGGGCCGGACCCAGTACTTC.

The chain couples TRBV5-1 to TRBJ1-2, with 11 positions matching TRBD1. V lost 4 bases to trimming and J lost 4 bases; unmatched junction nucleotides: 6. The CDR3 is made up of 15 amino acids. From germline, CDR1 is SGHRS and CDR2 YFSETQ. The CDR3 bases are TGCGCCAGCAGCGCGGACAGGGGGCCCGTCTATGGCTACACCTTC. Protein sequence: CASSADRGPVYGYTF.

This clonotype appeared a few times. This sequence joins TRBV10-3 and TRBJ2-3; 12 bases are a match to TRBD1. The CDR3 runs to 15 residues. The germline V gene encodes CDR1 ENHRY and CDR2 SYGVKD. Trimming at V came to 6 bases and at J to 4 bases, leaving 5 bases not matched to a gene. The CDR3 reads CAISRDRGHSDTQYF. In DNA, the CDR3 is TGTGCCATCAGCCGGGACAGGGGGCACTCAGATACGCAGTATTTT.

The genes are TRBV30 and TRBJ1-5; D is possibly TRBD1 (6 bases). Deletions cut 8 bases from V and 2 bases from J, with 13 bases between. This CDR3 region has 13 residues. CDR1 and CDR2 from the germline V gene are GTSNPN and SVGIG (reference sequence). CDR3 bases: TGTGCCGCCCGGGGGCAGGGCAATCAGCCCCAGCATTTT. This translates into CAARGQGNQPQHF.

The rearrangement links TRBV5-1 to TRBJ2-2; 10 bases are a match to TRBD1. CDR3 length: 16 residues. J gave up 3 bases and V 3 bases, and 5 bases lay outside the gene matches. The germline gives CDR1 SGHRS, CDR2 YFSETQ. Here the CDR3 reads CASSSTGQGYTGELFF. The CDR3, as DNA: TGCGCCAGCAGCTCCACGGGACAGGGGTACACCGGGGAGCTGTTTTTT.